These 14 T cell receptor beta chains were all obtained from the same sample, sequenced in a study of T cells in Graves' hyperthyroidism and ophthalmopathy. What was amplified from RNA transcripts were TCR beta CDR3 regions. Initially, a first-round RT-PCR of the TCR CDR3 employed the HTBI primer set. TCRdb reprocessed the multiplex PCR reads with MiXCR, giving one entry per CDR3 protein. Of hundreds of thousands of distinct CDR3 sequences listed, 38% are singletons. Material: blood. These receptors were taken from a man aged 18-30 years with Graves' hyperthyroidism.

V is TRBV7-9 and J is TRBJ1-3; D not resolved. Germline CDR1 reads SEHNR; CDR2 reads FQNEAQ (reference sequence). This CDR3 is built from 14 residues. Trimming pared 4 bases from V and 7 bases from J, leaving 14 bases between. CDR3 bases: TGTGCCAGCAGCTCGCCCCTAGCGCCCAACACCATATATTTT. Amino acids: CASSSPLAPNTIYF.

The chain couples TRBV2 to TRBJ1-4; D ambiguous. Deletions cut 5 bases from V and 11 bases from J, with 12 bases between. Germline V gene data show CDR1 as SNHLY and CDR2 as FYNNEI. This CDR3 spans 12 amino acids. This CDR3 is CASSLGGTKLFF. The CDR3 DNA reads TGTGCCAGCAGTTTAGGCGGAACGAAACTGTTTTTT.

V and J are TRBV29-1 and TRBJ1-5, with no clear D. The V and J ends lost 8 bases and 4 bases respectively, with 12 bases between them. This CDR3 comprises 12 residues. CDR1 SQVTM and CDR2 ANQGSEA come from the germline V gene. CDR3 loop: CSSLVPNQPQHF. CDR3 bases: TGCAGCAGCTTAGTCCCTAATCAGCCCCAGCATTTT.

The CDR3 loop reads CASSLAPGGTGELFF. The CDR3 nucleotides are TGTGCCAGCAGCTTAGCGCCAGGGGGCACCGGGGAGCTGTTTTTT. The chain uses TRBV7-9 and TRBJ2-2; the match to TRBD1 covers 7 bases. Germline assignment: CDR1 SEHNR and CDR2 FQNEAQ (reference sequence). Trimming at V came to 0 bases and at J to 4 bases, leaving 2 bases not matched to a gene. The length of the CDR3 is 15 residues.

Many counts were recorded for this clonotype. This chain uses TRBV14 with TRBJ2-2; no clear D. This CDR3 spans 13 amino acids. The V gene lost 0 bases and the J gene lost 3 bases, with 2 bases spanning the gap. CDR1 is SGHDN, CDR2 FVKESK, per germline. The chain's CDR3 is CASSQDDTGELFF. The DNA of the CDR3 is TGTGCCAGCAGCCAAGATGACACCGGGGAGCTGTTTTTT.

This clonotype was found many times. This chain uses TRBV19 with TRBJ1-5; D is unresolved. CDR1 and CDR2 from the germline V gene are LNHDA and SQIVND (reference sequence). Between the trimmed V and J ends, which lost 5 bases and 3 bases, there was a span of 5 bases. The CDR3 is made up of 12 amino acids. This CDR3 is CASSLYNQPQHF. CDR3 DNA: TGTGCCAGTAGTCTTTACAATCAGCCCCAGCATTTT. The variable domain in full, with the rest retrieved from reference TRBV19 and TRBJ1-5, is DGGITQSPKYLFRKEGQNVTLSCEQNLNHDAMYWYRQDPGQGLRLIYYSQIVNDFQKGDIAEGYSVSREKKESFPLTVTSAQKNPTAFYLCASSLYNQPQHFGDGTRLSIL.

This clonotype was seen ten or more times. The gene calls are TRBV19 and TRBJ2-7; D might be TRBD1 (5 bases). V was trimmed by 3 bases and J by 2 bases, leaving 8 bases between them. Germline V gene lookup returns CDR1 LNHDA and CDR2 SQIVND (reference sequence). The CDR3 extends over 13 amino acids. DNA of the CDR3: TGTGCCAGTAGTATTGGACATCCCTACGAGCAGTACTTC. Protein sequence: CASSIGHPYEQYF.

Ten or more counts support this clonotype. The chain joins TRBV12-3 or TRBV12-4 to TRBJ1-1; the match to TRBD1 covers 8 bases. The CDR3 sequence is 13 residues long. Losses at the gene ends were 6 bases for V and 10 bases for J; bases not matched to a gene: 10. CDR3 sequence reads: CASRSDRDGGAFF. The CDR3 DNA reads as TGTGCCAGCAGATCGGACAGGGACGGCGGAGCTTTCTTT.

In its sample, this clonotype was seen many times. This chain connects TRBV6-5 to TRBJ1-5; 7 bases line up with TRBD1. This CDR3 is built from 14 residues. J lost 6 bases, V lost 4 bases, and 6 bases had no gene match. CDR1 and CDR2 from the germline V gene are MNHEY and SVGAGI. The CDR3 reads CASSWEGASQPQHF. In nucleotides, the CDR3 is TGTGCCAGCAGTTGGGAGGGGGCCTCTCAGCCCCAGCATTTT.

This rearrangement joins TRBV2 to TRBJ1-2; perhaps TRBD1 as D (5 bases). The CDR3 extends over 14 amino acids. Germline V CDR1 and CDR2: SNHLY, FYNNEI. Trimming took 8 bases from V and 8 from J, leaving 21 bases between them. As DNA, the CDR3 is TGTGCCAGCGTTGGTCAGGGAAGTAGCGACGGCTACACCTTC. Translated: CASVGQGSSDGYTF.

The rearrangement links TRBV2 to TRBJ1-5; unclear D gene. Between the trimmed V and J ends, which lost 1 base and 7 bases, there was a span of 11 bases. CDR1 and CDR2 from the germline V gene are SNHLY and FYNNEI. The CDR3 has 14 residues. The CDR3 protein is CASSEVGYSQPQHF. DNA for the CDR3: TGTGCCAGCAGTGAAGTTGGGTACAGCCAGCCCCAGCATTTT. Drawing the rest from reference TRBV2 and TRBJ1-5, the complete variable domain is EPEVTQTPSHQVTQMGQEVILRCVPISNHLYFYWYRQILGQKVEFLVSFYNNEISEKSEIFDDQFSVERPDGSNFTLKIRSTKLEDSAMYFCASSEVGYSQPQHFGDGTRLSIL.

The J gene is TRBJ2-7, the V gene TRBV30; the D gene is possibly TRBD1 (5 bases). The CDR3 contains 11 residues. Trimming stripped 3 bases from V and 2 bases from J, with 5 bases between. The germline gives CDR1 GTSNPN, CDR2 SVGIG (reference sequence). The CDR3: CAWRTAYEQYF. As DNA, the CDR3 is TGTGCCTGGAGGACAGCCTACGAGCAGTACTTC.

The rearrangement joins TRBV6-5 to TRBJ1-1, with 7 positions matching TRBD1. The V and J ends lost 2 bases and 8 bases, in that order; junction bases with no gene match: 5. The CDR3 is made up of 13 amino acids. Germline V gene lookup returns CDR1 MNHEY and CDR2 SVGAGI. CDR3: CASSYEQGGEAFF. The CDR3 nucleotides read TGTGCCAGCAGTTACGAGCAGGGGGGAGAAGCTTTCTTT.

This clonotype was seen only a few times. The V call is TRBV2, the J call TRBJ2-7, with D tentatively TRBD1 or TRBD2 (5 bases each). V was shortened by 4 bases and J by 3 bases, with 19 bases between the two germline ends. This CDR3 has 16 amino acids. Germline V gene data show CDR1 as SNHLY and CDR2 as FYNNEI. In DNA, the CDR3 is TGTGCCAGCAGTGTGGGGAGTCGGGACCCGCACTACGAGCAGTACTTC. It yields the protein CASSVGSRDPHYEQYF.